What follows is one T cell receptor (beta chain) and its context. The sample comes from a study of cytomegalovirus exposure and HLA in healthy donors. PCR primers comprised 60 Vbeta and 13 Jbeta primers. Produced via immunoSEQ multiplex PCR; TCRdb's table is partial and in-frame only. The sample records around 67,000 clones, approximately 58% being singletons. The CDR3 runs 13 residues. Trimming took off 5 bases at V and 6 bases at J, with 14 bases between the two ends. Germline loops: CDR1 WNHNN, CDR2 SYGVQD (reference sequence). This receptor was taken from a woman aged 50 to 65 in good health and CMV-seronegative. The rearrangement uses TRBV10-1 and TRBJ2-7, with D maybe TRBD2 (6 bases). Sample: PBMCs. The CDR3 protein is CASSPGLLAEQYF. DNA of the CDR3: TGCGCCAGCAGTCCGGGACTCCTGGCCGAGCAGTACTTC.